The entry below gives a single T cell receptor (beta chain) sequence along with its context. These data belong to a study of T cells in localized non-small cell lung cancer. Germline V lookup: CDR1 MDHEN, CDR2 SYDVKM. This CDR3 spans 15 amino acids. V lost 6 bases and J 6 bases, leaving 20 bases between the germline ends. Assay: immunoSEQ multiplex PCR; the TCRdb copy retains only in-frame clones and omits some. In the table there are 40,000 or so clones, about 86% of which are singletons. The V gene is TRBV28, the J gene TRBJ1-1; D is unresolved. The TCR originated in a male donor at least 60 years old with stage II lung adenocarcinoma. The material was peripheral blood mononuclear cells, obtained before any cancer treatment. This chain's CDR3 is CASSSRTPLGAEAFF. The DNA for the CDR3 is TGTGCCAGCAGCTCAAGGACTCCCCTAGGCGCTGAAGCTTTCTTT.